This TCR beta chain was sequenced for a study of OX40 agonist ivuxolimab in advanced cancers. The wider study: Having had anti-PD-1, anti-PD-L1 or anti-CTLA-4 therapy before was allowed, and over 35% had some. Partial responses, seen in three patients, involved one hepatocellular carcinoma and two cutaneous melanomas. General study points: Clonal expansion from baseline to week 6 occurred in both CD4+ and CD8+ T cells.

Assay used: immunoSEQ multiplex PCR; TCRdb lists only in-frame clones, some missing. This table holds about 80,000 clones, around nine tenths found once. To note about this clone: Its antigen is unknown.

V shed 0 bases, J shed 6 bases, and the junction held 7 bases outside the gene matches. Germline CDR1 and CDR2: SGHRS and YFSETQ. The CDR3 has 16 amino acids. This chain connects TRBV5-1 to TRBJ2-2; the match to TRBD2 covers 8 bases. The specimen comprised CD4+ or CD8+ T cells sorted from blood, sampled in a trial of the OX40 agonist ivuxolimab. The TCR sequence derives from an adult with an advanced solid tumor such as melanoma, head and neck, liver or kidney cancer. CDR3 nucleotides: TGCGCCAGCAGCTTGGGTACAGCGGGAGCCCCCGGGGAGCTGTTTTTT. Translation gives CASSLGTAGAPGELFF.